These 9 T cell receptor beta chains originate from one sample sequenced in a study of post-analysis software for immune sequencing data. Study results and caveats: TRBV5-6, TRBV5-1 and TRBV20-1 belonged to a set of roughly 5 TRBV segments that were more frequent in patients than controls.

These receptors' targets are unknown. Libraries were made from TCR beta cDNA, and they carried unique molecular identifiers. TCRdb reanalysed the PCR reads using MiXCR and keeps one entry per CDR3 protein. Among more than 500,000 distinct CDR3 sequences listed, around a third were seen once. Material for sequencing was blood. The receptor set was obtained from a girl aged 2-17 years with multiple sclerosis.

The chain couples TRBV29-1 to TRBJ2-5; D is ambiguous. The CDR3 runs to 12 residues. CDR1 and CDR2 (germline): SQVTM, ANQGSEA. V shed 8 bases and J shed 2 bases, with 12 bases lying between them. CDR3 protein: CSLLMAQETQYF. In DNA, the CDR3 is TGCAGCCTTCTGATGGCGCAAGAGACCCAGTACTTC.

The CDR3 sequence: CASSLPEVLNTEAFF. Written as DNA, the CDR3 is TGTGCCAGCAGTTTACCGGAAGTGCTGAACACTGAAGCTTTCTTT. This chain links TRBV6-6 with TRBJ1-1, with D unclear. Trimming stripped 4 bases from V and 0 bases from J, with 12 bases between. This CDR3 has 15 amino acids. Germline assignment: CDR1 MNHNY and CDR2 SVGAGI (reference sequence).

This clonotype was observed a handful of times. V is TRBV6-5 and J is TRBJ2-5, with D unclear. CDR1 and CDR2 from the germline V gene are MNHEY and SVGAGI. The CDR3 covers 14 residues. V was cut by 8 bases and J by 0 bases, with 13 bases left in between. CDR3 in amino acids: CASARGRYQETQYF. In nucleotides, the CDR3 is TGTGCCAGCGCTCGTGGACGGTACCAAGAGACCCAGTACTTC.

CDR3 sequence reads: CSARDTVEAFF. The CDR3, as DNA: TGCAGTGCTAGAGACACCGTTGAAGCTTTCTTT. V gene TRBV20-1 combines with J gene TRBJ1-1; the D is unclear. CDR1 and CDR2 from the germline V gene are DFQATT and SNEGSKA (reference sequence). The CDR3 extends over 11 amino acids. The V end was cut by 0 bases, the J end by 7 bases, with 6 bases between.

The V and J genes are TRBV10-3 and TRBJ2-4; 8 bases are a match to TRBD1. The CDR3 is 17 amino acids. J lost 1 base, V lost 3 bases, and 8 bases had no gene match. Germline values: CDR1 ENHRY, CDR2 SYGVKD. The CDR3, as DNA: TGTGCCATCAGTGAAACCCCAGGGGGCACGGCCAAAAACATTCAGTACTTC. As protein: CAISETPGGTAKNIQYF.

The genes are TRBV28 and TRBJ2-5; D unclear. Matching the DNA end better, TRBJ2-7 makes the J call doubtful. The germline V gene has CDR1 MDHEN and CDR2 SYDVKM. The CDR3 has 13 residues. This CDR3 is CASSLPQIYEQYF. CDR3 bases: TGTGCCAGCAGTTTACCTCAGATCTACGAGCAGTACTTC.

On this clonotype: The junction does not match germline at one end; this may be a read error. The genes are TRBV27 and TRBJ2-5; D possibly uses TRBD1 or TRBD2 (5 bases each). The germline V gene has CDR1 MNHEY and CDR2 SMNVEV (reference sequence). This CDR3 comprises 16 residues. DNA of the CDR3: TGTGCCAGCAGTCTAACTCCGGGACCTAACCATGAGACCCAGTACTTC. As protein: CASSLTPGPNHETQYF.

This clonotype was seen a few times. This chain joins TRBV5-1 and TRBJ2-7, with a weak D call TRBD1 (6 bases). Germline CDR1 and CDR2: SGHRS and YFSETQ. The V and J ends lost 0 bases and 0 bases respectively, with 10 bases between them. The CDR3 length is 15 residues. The CDR3 DNA follows: TGCGCCAGCAGCTTGGGGGACACCATCTCCTACGAGCAGTACTTC. Protein: CASSLGDTISYEQYF.

With respect to this clonotype: One base away lies a much larger clone, so this may be a sequencing read error. This sequence joins TRBV5-1 and TRBJ1-1, with D possibly TRBD1 on 5 matching bases. The ends were cut back, 1 base at V and 5 bases at J, with 15 bases in the middle. Germline assignment: CDR1 SGHRS and CDR2 YFSETQ. The CDR3 is made up of 15 amino acids. The CDR3 bases are TGCGCCAGCAGCTTGCGCCTTCTGGGGGAAACTGAAGCTTTCTTT. Its protein is CASSLRLLGETEAFF.